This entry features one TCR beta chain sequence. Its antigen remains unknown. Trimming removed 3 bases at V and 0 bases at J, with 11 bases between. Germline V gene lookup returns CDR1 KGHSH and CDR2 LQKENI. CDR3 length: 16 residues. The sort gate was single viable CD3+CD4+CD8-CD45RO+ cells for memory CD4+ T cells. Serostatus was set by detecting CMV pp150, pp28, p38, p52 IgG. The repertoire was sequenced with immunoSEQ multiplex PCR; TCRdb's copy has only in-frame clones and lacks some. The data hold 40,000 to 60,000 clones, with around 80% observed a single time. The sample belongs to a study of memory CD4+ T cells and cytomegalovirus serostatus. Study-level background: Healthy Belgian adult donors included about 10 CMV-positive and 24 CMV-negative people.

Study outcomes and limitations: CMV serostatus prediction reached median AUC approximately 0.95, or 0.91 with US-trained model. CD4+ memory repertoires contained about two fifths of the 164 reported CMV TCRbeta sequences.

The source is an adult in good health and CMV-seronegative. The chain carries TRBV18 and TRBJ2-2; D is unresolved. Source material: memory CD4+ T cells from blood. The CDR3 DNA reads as TGTGCCAGCTCACCGCACCCCGACGCGAACACCGGGGAGCTGTTTTTT. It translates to CASSPHPDANTGELFF.